These T cell receptor beta chains were read from a single sample in a study of Ad26.COV2.S vaccination and SARS-CoV-2 variants. Profiling relied on immunoSEQ multiplex PCR, and the TCRdb table lists in-frame clones only, not all of them. The table shows about 680,000 clones, with roughly 90% occurring only once. The specimen was peripheral blood, collected in a trial of Ad26.COV2.S vaccine versus placebo. These receptors originate from a person between 18 and 65 years old who received the Ad26.COV2.S COVID-19 vaccine or a placebo. Each CDR3 is given with its conserved first and last residue. Fields, in order: CDR3 protein, CDR3 DNA, V gene, D gene, J gene, clone size. A D gene is named only where the DNA matches it firmly. Clone size appears in some rows only: once, few, many, or a class for an expanded clone.

cdr3_aa: CASRTGARETQYF
cdr3_nt: TGTGCCAGCAGGACAGGGGCGCGCGAGACCCAGTACTTC
v_call: TRBV2
d_call: TRBD1
j_call: TRBJ2-5
clone_size: -

cdr3_aa: CASRTSAIRGGYTF
cdr3_nt: TGTGCCAGCAGAACTTCCGCCATTAGGGGTGGCTACACCTTC
v_call: TRBV27
d_call: -
j_call: TRBJ1-2
clone_size: -

cdr3_aa: CASSYSASGANYEQYF
cdr3_nt: TGTGCCAGCAGTTACTCCGCTAGCGGCGCTAATTACGAGCAGTACTTC
v_call: TRBV6-5
d_call: TRBD2
j_call: TRBJ2-7
clone_size: -

cdr3_aa: CATSDWWTGDEQYF
cdr3_nt: TGTGCCACCAGTGATTGGTGGACAGGGGACGAGCAGTACTTC
v_call: TRBV24-1
d_call: TRBD1
j_call: TRBJ2-7
clone_size: -

cdr3_aa: CAFRTSKGTQYF
cdr3_nt: TGTGCCTTTAGGACCTCGAAAGGGACCCAGTACTTC
v_call: TRBV30
d_call: -
j_call: TRBJ2-5
clone_size: -

cdr3_aa: CASSISPSAYNEQFF
cdr3_nt: TGTGCCAGTAGTATATCGCCTAGCGCCTACAATGAGCAGTTCTTC
v_call: TRBV19
d_call: -
j_call: TRBJ2-1
clone_size: -

cdr3_aa: CASTGQSLAKNIQYF
cdr3_nt: TGTGCCAGCACGGGACAGAGCCTAGCCAAAAACATTCAGTACTTC
v_call: TRBV7-2
d_call: TRBD1
j_call: TRBJ2-4
clone_size: once

cdr3_aa: CASSRSASEETQYF
cdr3_nt: TGTGCCAGCAGCCGTAGTGCTAGCGAAGAGACCCAGTACTTC
v_call: TRBV5-4
d_call: -
j_call: TRBJ2-5
clone_size: -

cdr3_aa: CASSSGQGSYYEQYF
cdr3_nt: TGCGCCAGCAGCTCCGGACAGGGCTCCTACTACGAGCAGTACTTC
v_call: TRBV5-1
d_call: TRBD1
j_call: TRBJ2-7
clone_size: -

cdr3_aa: CASQTSGRNTGELFF
cdr3_nt: TGTGCCAGTCAAACTAGCGGGAGGAACACCGGGGAGCTGTTTTTT
v_call: TRBV19
d_call: TRBD2
j_call: TRBJ2-2
clone_size: -

cdr3_aa: CASTPGSSYNEQFF
cdr3_nt: TGTGCCAGCACCCCCGGCAGCTCCTACAATGAGCAGTTCTTC
v_call: TRBV27
d_call: -
j_call: TRBJ2-1
clone_size: -

cdr3_aa: CASSISTGRGETQYF
cdr3_nt: TGTGCCAGTAGTATCTCGACAGGGCGGGGAGAGACCCAGTACTTC
v_call: TRBV19
d_call: -
j_call: TRBJ2-5
clone_size: -

cdr3_aa: CASSQDRRGETQYF
cdr3_nt: TGTGCCAGCAGCCAAGATCGCCGGGGAGAGACCCAGTACTTC
v_call: TRBV14
d_call: -
j_call: TRBJ2-5
clone_size: once

cdr3_aa: CASSHTSGSSYEQYF
cdr3_nt: TGTGCCAGCAGCCATACTAGCGGGAGCTCCTACGAGCAGTACTTC
v_call: TRBV4-2
d_call: TRBD2
j_call: TRBJ2-7
clone_size: -

cdr3_aa: CASRMGQPNTEAFF
cdr3_nt: TGTGCCAGCAGGATGGGACAGCCGAACACTGAAGCTTTCTTT
v_call: TRBV2
d_call: TRBD1
j_call: TRBJ1-1
clone_size: -

cdr3_aa: CASSPGRDPEAFF
cdr3_nt: TGTGCCAGCAGCCCGGGCAGGGACCCTGAAGCTTTCTTT
v_call: TRBV5-4
d_call: -
j_call: TRBJ1-1
clone_size: -

cdr3_aa: CASSSQGALGEPQHF
cdr3_nt: TGTGCCAGCAGTTCCCAGGGGGCCCTGGGTGAGCCCCAGCATTTT
v_call: TRBV6-2/TRBV6-3
d_call: TRBD1
j_call: TRBJ1-5
clone_size: -